What follows are 26 T cell receptor beta chains derived from one specimen sequenced in a study of blood T cell repertoires in COVID-19. Only in-frame clones appear in the TCRdb table, and some are missing; sequencing was by immunoSEQ multiplex PCR. The table includes 200,000 to 250,000 clones, 88% detected once. The sample was peripheral blood. Receptors originate from a woman aged 25 to 39 with COVID-19, enrolled during active disease.

The rearrangement links TRBV6-5 to TRBJ2-7; TRBD2 might be the D (7 bases). Germline V gives CDR1 MNHEY, CDR2 SVGAGI. The V end was cut by 7 bases, the J end by 3 bases, with 19 bases between. This CDR3 comprises 15 residues. The CDR3 DNA is TGTGCCAGCAAAGGTGGGGGGGCCTGGGGCTACGAGCAGTACTTC. This codes for CASKGGGAWGYEQYF.

The chain recombines TRBV6-2 or TRBV6-3 with TRBJ2-5; 9 bases line up with TRBD1. This CDR3 region has 16 residues. Germline assignment: CDR1 MNHEY and CDR2 SVGEGT. V shed 6 bases, J shed 5 bases, and the junction held 13 bases outside the gene matches. CDR3 residues: CASSHHRDRVGETQYF. The DNA of the CDR3 is TGTGCCAGCAGCCACCACCGGGACAGGGTTGGGGAGACCCAGTACTTC.

Points on this clone: The same CDR3 can be traced to other DNA sequences in this sample. This chain links TRBV11-2 with TRBJ2-1; D is uncertain. The CDR3 extends over 12 amino acids. Trimming pared 0 bases from V and 6 bases from J, leaving 3 bases between. CDR1 is SGHAT, CDR2 FQNNGV, per germline. The chain's CDR3 is CASSLDRNEQFF. The CDR3, as DNA: TGTGCCAGCAGCTTAGATCGCAATGAGCAGTTCTTC.

The sample holds a few counts of this clone. The J gene is TRBJ1-2, the V gene TRBV6-2 or TRBV6-3; 7 nucleotides line up with TRBD1. CDR3 length equals 14 residues. The junction had 3 bases not matched to a gene; V was cut back by 2 bases and J by 3 bases. Per germline, CDR1 MNHEY and CDR2 SVGEGT. This CDR3 reads CASSYDRVYYGYTF. The DNA for the CDR3 is TGTGCCAGCAGTTACGACAGGGTTTACTATGGCTACACCTTC.

The V call is TRBV19, the J call TRBJ1-2, with D possibly TRBD1 on 6 matching bases. The CDR3 is made up of 17 amino acids. Germline CDR1 and CDR2: LNHDA and SQIVND (reference sequence). Trimming pared 6 bases from V and 3 bases from J, leaving 23 bases between. This chain's CDR3 is CASRSPLGQRRDYGYTF. The CDR3 nucleotides read TGTGCCAGTAGGAGTCCGCTTGGACAGCGCCGGGACTATGGCTACACCTTC.

The chain is built from TRBV5-1 and TRBJ2-5; perhaps TRBD1 as D (6 bases). CDR1 and CDR2 from the germline V gene are SGHRS and YFSETQ. Trimming left V 0 bases short and J 2 bases short, with 8 bases between. This CDR3 has 14 amino acids. The CDR3: CASSLGQVQETQYF. CDR3 in DNA: TGCGCCAGCAGCTTGGGACAGGTTCAAGAGACCCAGTACTTC.

This clone has just a few counts. The V gene is TRBV28, the J gene TRBJ1-6; D is ambiguous. V lost 5 bases and J 14 bases, leaving 7 bases between the germline ends. The CDR3 is 10 residues long. The germline V gene encodes CDR1 MDHEN and CDR2 SYDVKM. DNA of the CDR3: TGTGCCAGCAGTGGGCTCACCCTCCACTTT. It is translated as CASSGLTLHF.

CDR3: CASSRTRGETQYF. In nucleotides, the CDR3 is TGTGCCAGCAGTCGGACCAGGGGGGAGACCCAGTACTTC. This rearrangement joins TRBV6-2 or TRBV6-3 to TRBJ2-5, with TRBD1 matching 7 bases. Germline V gene lookup returns CDR1 MNHEY and CDR2 SVGEGT. The CDR3 contains 13 residues. Trimming at V came to 5 bases and at J to 5 bases, leaving 5 bases not matched to a gene.

This clone was counted between two and nine times. This sequence joins TRBV18 and TRBJ1-3; the D gene is possibly TRBD1 (5 bases). The CDR3 length is 14 residues. Germline V lookup: CDR1 KGHSH, CDR2 LQKENI. Trimming pared 2 bases from V and 2 bases from J, leaving 7 bases between. The CDR3 nucleotides read TGTGCCAGCTCACCAGGAGGGGCTGGAAACACCATATATTTT. Translated: CASSPGGAGNTIYF.

The chain couples TRBV10-3 to TRBJ2-7; weak D call: TRBD1 (6 bases). V was shortened by 8 bases and J by 2 bases, with 13 bases between the two germline ends. There are 13 residues in the CDR3. From germline, CDR1 is ENHRY and CDR2 SYGVKD. The CDR3 loop is CAISVGGTYEQYV. CDR3 coding DNA: TGTGCCATCTCGGTAGGGGGTACCTACGAGCAGTACGTC.

This chain joins TRBV5-5 and TRBJ1-2; weak D call: TRBD1 (5 bases). Germline values: CDR1 SGHKS, CDR2 YYEKEE (reference sequence). The V gene lost 0 bases and the J gene lost 4 bases, with 10 bases spanning the gap. The CDR3 is made up of 14 amino acids. The chain's CDR3 is CASSLEQGAYGYTF. The CDR3 DNA sequence: TGTGCCAGCAGCTTGGAGCAGGGTGCCTATGGCTACACCTTC.

The V gene is TRBV5-1, the J gene TRBJ2-3, with 9 bases identical to TRBD2. The CDR3 has 14 residues. Looked up from germline, CDR1 is SGHRS and CDR2 is YFSETQ. V lost 5 bases, J lost 4 bases, and 5 bases stayed unmatched. The CDR3 protein is CASRPSGTADTQYF. The CDR3 nucleotides read TGCGCCAGCAGGCCTAGCGGGACGGCAGATACGCAGTATTTT.

The J gene is TRBJ1-1, the V gene TRBV5-1; D unresolved. The CDR3 is 15 amino acids. Trimming took off 0 bases at V and 4 bases at J, with 13 bases between the two ends. The germline CDR1 and CDR2 sequences are SGHRS and YFSETQ. The CDR3 nucleotides are TGCGCCAGCAGCTTGGCCGGATTGGGGAGCACTGAAGCTTTCTTT. It is translated as CASSLAGLGSTEAFF.

DNA for the CDR3: TGCGCCAGCAGCCAAGGGGACAGGGCTGAAAAACTGTTTTTT. This encodes CASSQGDRAEKLFF. V and J are TRBV4-1 and TRBJ1-4, with 9 bases identical to TRBD1. Germline V lookup: CDR1 MGHRA, CDR2 YSYEKL. This CDR3 region has 14 residues. The junction had 1 base not matched to a gene; V was cut back by 1 base and J by 7 bases.

This chain joins TRBV5-1 and TRBJ2-3; TRBD2 agrees at 12 bases. Germline assignment: CDR1 SGHRS and CDR2 YFSETQ. Trimming cost V 5 bases and J 2 bases; bases outside gene matches: 6. The length of the CDR3 is 16 residues. The CDR3 reads CASRNGLAGFTDTQYF. The CDR3 DNA follows: TGCGCCAGCAGAAATGGACTAGCGGGATTCACAGATACGCAGTATTTT.

The rearrangement uses TRBV3-1 (or the pseudogene TRBV3-2) and TRBJ2-7, with D unclear. V lost 0 bases, J lost 8 bases, and 8 bases lay in between. The germline V gene has CDR1 LGHDT and CDR2 YNNKEL (reference sequence). The CDR3 is made up of 12 amino acids. CDR3 sequence (DNA): TGTGCCAGCAGCCAAGATTTGGCCAAGCAGTACTTC. Protein: CASSQDLAKQYF.

The chain couples TRBV18 to TRBJ2-5; possible D gene TRBD1, 5 bases. Trimming left V 6 bases short and J 1 base short, with 15 bases between. Germline lookup yields CDR1 KGHSH and CDR2 LQKENI. The CDR3 totals 15 residues. CDR3 amino acids: CASSANWGLQETQYF. CDR3 bases: TGTGCCAGCTCCGCCAACTGGGGCCTCCAAGAGACCCAGTACTTC.

The chain joins TRBV7-2 to TRBJ2-5; a possible D gene is TRBD1 (5 bases). Germline V lookup: CDR1 SGHTA, CDR2 FQGNSA. This CDR3 contains 14 residues. Between the trimmed V and J ends, which lost 2 bases and 1 base, there was a span of 8 bases. The CDR3 bases are TGTGCCAGCAGCTTACAGGGAAGCCAAGAGACCCAGTACTTC. Translated, it gives CASSLQGSQETQYF. Full variable domain (remainder filled in from reference TRBV7-2 and TRBJ2-5): GAGVSQSPSNKVTEKGKDVELRCDPISGHTALYWYRQSLGQGLEFLIYFQGNSAPDKSGLPSDRFSAERTGGSVSTLTIQRTQQEDSAVYLCASSLQGSQETQYFGPGTRLLVL.

This chain connects TRBV5-1 to TRBJ2-3, with 7 bases identical to TRBD2. The V gene end was trimmed by 1 base and the J gene end by 5 bases; junction bases not matched to a gene: 4. Germline assignment: CDR1 SGHRS and CDR2 YFSETQ. The CDR3 extends over 14 amino acids. Here the CDR3 reads CASSLSGTEDTQYF. The CDR3 DNA follows: TGCGCCAGCAGCTTGAGCGGGACCGAAGATACGCAGTATTTT.

The rearrangement uses TRBV21-1 and TRBJ2-7; the D call TRBD2 from the table was never checked on the DNA. TRBV21-1 is a listed pseudogene. The CDR3 spans 15 residues. DNA of the CDR3: TGTGCCAGCAGCAAAGATGGTGGCGGGGGGTACGAGCAGTACTTC. Its translation: CASSKDGGGGYEQYF.

The chain has TRBV5-1 and TRBJ1-3; D uncertain. CDR1 SGHRS and CDR2 YFSETQ come from the germline V gene. The CDR3 covers 16 residues. Trimming pared 0 bases from V and 0 bases from J, leaving 10 bases between. CDR3 sequence (DNA): TGCGCCAGCAGCTTGGAAGCAGGTAGCTCTGGAAACACCATATATTTT. This codes for CASSLEAGSSGNTIYF.

This clone was seen more than once but under ten times. The rearrangement joins TRBV3-1 (or the pseudogene TRBV3-2) to TRBJ2-3, with a tentative D call TRBD1 (5 bases). The CDR3 has 13 amino acids. Trimming removed 5 bases at V and 6 bases at J, with 12 bases between. The V gene's germline CDR1 is LGHDT and CDR2 YNNKEL (reference sequence). The CDR3 loop is CASSGRGRDTQYF. Here the CDR3 DNA reads TGTGCCAGCAGCGGAAGGGGTCGGGATACGCAGTATTTT.

This clone was observed once. The CDR3 loop reads CASSSPGLALPRADTQYF. In DNA, the CDR3 is TGTGCCAGCAGTTCCCCCGGGTTGGCGCTACCCCGGGCAGATACGCAGTATTTT. The V and J genes are TRBV28 and TRBJ2-3; D unclear. The CDR3 runs 18 residues. Germline V CDR1 and CDR2: MDHEN, SYDVKM. V was shortened by 4 bases and J by 4 bases, with 24 bases between the two germline ends. Together with reference TRBV28 and TRBJ2-3, the CDR3 gives the full variable domain: DVKVTQSSRYLVKRTGEKVFLECVQDMDHENMFWYRQDPGLGLRLIYFSYDVKMKEKGDIPEGYSVSREKKERFSLILESASTNQTSMYLCASSSPGLALPRADTQYFGPGTRLTVL.

This sequence joins TRBV6-5 and TRBJ2-7, with a tentative D call TRBD2 (5 bases). CDR3 length: 16 amino acids. CDR1 and CDR2 (germline): MNHEY, SVGAGI. Trimming took off 4 bases at V and 0 bases at J, with 16 bases between the two ends. The CDR3 loop is CASSFASRGSSYEQYV. Written as DNA, the CDR3 is TGTGCCAGCAGTTTCGCCTCTCGGGGAAGCTCCTACGAGCAGTACGTC.

CDR3 residues: CASSPVTGGPHTGELFF. The DNA for the CDR3 is TGTGCCAGCAGCCCCGTAACGGGAGGGCCGCACACCGGGGAGCTGTTTTTT. This chain connects TRBV14 to TRBJ2-2; the match to TRBD2 covers 8 bases. V was clipped by 4 bases and J by 3 bases; unmatched bases: 10. CDR3 length: 17 amino acids. The V gene's germline CDR1 is SGHDN and CDR2 FVKESK.

Here the CDR3 DNA reads TGTGCCAGCAGCCCCCTACAGGGATTTAATGAAAAACTGTTTTTT. Protein product: CASSPLQGFNEKLFF. The chain combines TRBV7-8 with TRBJ1-4; D is perhaps TRBD1 (6 bases). The CDR3 spans 15 residues. Germline CDR1 is SGHVS and CDR2 is FQNEAQ. Trimming removed 5 bases from V and 4 bases from J, with 14 bases in between.